This T cell receptor (beta chain) was retrieved from a study of blood T cell repertoires in COVID-19. As for the study in general: Acute and convalescent COVID-19 samples came from the United States, Italy and Spain. T cells, B-cell-depleted T cells, or PBMCs supplied cDNA or gDNA.

The repertoire was sequenced with immunoSEQ multiplex PCR; TCRdb's copy has only in-frame clones and lacks some. This sample has a few hundred thousand clones; 85% to 90% occur once, and the top ten carry over 3%. The CDR3 runs to 16 residues. Trimming removed 6 bases from V and 3 bases from J, with 21 bases in between. Germline values: CDR1 LNHDA, CDR2 SQIVND (reference sequence). The V call is TRBV19, the J call TRBJ2-7; weak D call: TRBD1 (5 bases). The sequenced material came from PBMCs or T cells enriched from blood (not recorded which). The receptor's source is a woman aged 18-35 years in a cohort exposed to, infected with or recovered from COVID-19 (not recorded which). CDR3 DNA sequence: TGTGCCAGTAGCCTCAGGACAAGTTCCCACCTCTACGAGCAGTACTTC. Protein sequence: CASSLRTSSHLYEQYF. Full variable domain (rest looked up from reference TRBV19 and TRBJ2-7): DGGITQSPKYLFRKEGQNVTLSCEQNLNHDAMYWYRQDPGQGLRLIYYSQIVNDFQKGDIAEGYSVSREKKESFPLTVTSAQKNPTAFYLCASSLRTSSHLYEQYFGPGTRLTVT.